The source of this T cell receptor beta chain is a study of shared T cell receptors in the human thymus. The CDR3 has 16 amino acids. Germline V gene data show CDR1 as MDHEN and CDR2 as SYDVKM. Trimming took 6 bases from V and 4 from J; bases not matched to a gene: 11. Generated by immunoSEQ multiplex PCR, the TCRdb table keeps only in-frame clones and is missing some. The data hold over 650,000 clones, with 80% to 90% observed a single time. A further study also used this sample, focusing on human thymus T cells. That investigation notes: Corrective heart surgery yielded resections, and these provided the thymus tissue. What related research reported was that thymic repertoires overlapped highly among unrelated individuals.

V usage is TRBV28 and J usage is TRBJ1-4; 7 bases are a match to TRBD1. The sequence derives from a boy younger than two with a congenital heart defect. Sequencing used thymocytes. The CDR3 coding sequence is TGTGCCAGCAGGCCCAACCCGGGACAGCTTAATGAAAAACTGTTTTTT. Translation: CASRPNPGQLNEKLFF.